These 2 T cell receptor beta chains came from one sample sequenced in a study of T-cell reconstitution after alpha-beta-depleted transplantation in children. For TCRbeta, the library was prepared with unique molecular identifiers. TCRdb re-called the PCR reads through MiXCR, storing one row per CDR3 protein. The sample shows 700,000 or so distinct CDR3 sequences, over 10% of them seen only once. Sequencing was performed on PBMCs, taken before TCRalphabeta/CD19-depleted stem cell transplant. The source of these receptors is a girl aged 2 to 10 with congenital amegakaryocytic thrombocytopenia, due to receive a stem cell transplant.

As DNA, the CDR3 is TGCAGCGTTGGAGGGGGGAGGGAAAACATTCAGTACTTC. Its translation is CSVGGGRENIQYF. This rearrangement joins TRBV29-1 to TRBJ2-4; D perhaps matches TRBD2 (7 bases). This CDR3 comprises 13 residues. The V gene lost 4 bases and the J gene lost 5 bases, with 12 bases spanning the gap. Germline CDR1 SQVTM, CDR2 ANQGSEA.

This clonotype was seen only a few times. J is TRBJ2-2 and V is TRBV4-1; 11 bases fit TRBD2. Losses at the gene ends were 4 bases for V and 6 bases for J; bases not matched to a gene: 10. The CDR3 totals 17 residues. From germline, CDR1 is MGHRA and CDR2 YSYEKL. Here the CDR3 reads CASSRGLAGNPSGELFF. The CDR3 DNA follows: TGCGCCAGCAGCCGCGGACTAGCGGGCAATCCGTCCGGGGAGCTGTTTTTT.